The 11 T cell receptor beta chains listed next were all sequenced from one sample in a study of cytomegalovirus exposure and HLA in healthy donors. Amplification used 60 Vbeta primers and 13 Jbeta primers. Sequenced by immunoSEQ multiplex PCR; TCRdb stores in-frame clones only, minus some. The sample contains about 160,000 clones, approximately 80% of which appear only once. Sequenced sample: PBMCs. These TCRs come from a woman in her fifties or sixties in good health and CMV-seronegative.

This clone came up once. The V call is TRBV2, the J call TRBJ1-1; TRBD1 is a possible D gene (6 bases). Germline V gene sequence: CDR1 SNHLY, CDR2 FYNNEI. V dropped 3 bases and J dropped 1 base, with 15 bases sitting between them. CDR3 size: 16 residues. This CDR3 reads CASSDYRVTENTEAFF. CDR3 nucleotide sequence: TGTGCCAGCAGTGATTACAGGGTGACGGAGAACACTGAAGCTTTCTTT.

This clone was observed a few times. This chain links TRBV9 with TRBJ2-3, with TRBD2 matching over 8 bases. This CDR3 comprises 14 residues. V was pared by 3 bases and J by 3 bases, with 3 bases of the junction left unmatched. CDR1 is SGDLS, CDR2 YYNGEE, per germline. For the CDR3, the DNA is TGTGCCAGCAGCGACCCGGGAGGGACAGATACGCAGTATTTT. Translation gives CASSDPGGTDTQYF. Full variable domain (missing parts from reference TRBV9 and TRBJ2-3): DSGVTQTPKHLITATGQRVTLRCSPRSGDLSVYWYQQSLDQGLQFLIQYYNGEERAKGNILERFSAQQFPDLHSELNLSSLELGDSALYFCASSDPGGTDTQYFGPGTRLTVL.

The genes are TRBV9 and TRBJ1-6; TRBD1 matches at 7 bases. Germline-derived CDR1 and CDR2 are SGDLS and YYNGEE. With V trimmed by 4 bases and J by 8 bases, 9 bases remained unmatched. The CDR3 length is 15 residues. The CDR3 bases are TGTGCCAGCAGCTCGAGGGGGACAGCGGATTCACCCCTCCACTTT. The encoded protein is CASSSRGTADSPLHF.

This clone was found a few times. The chain carries TRBV6-5 and TRBJ1-1; no reliable D call. The V and J ends lost 10 bases and 5 bases respectively, with 8 bases between them. Per germline, CDR1 MNHEY and CDR2 SVGAGI. The CDR3 is 10 residues long. The CDR3 sequence is CATGRTEAFF. For the CDR3, the DNA is TGTGCCACCGGGAGGACTGAAGCTTTCTTT.

This clone is a singleton in its sample. This chain uses TRBV7-9 with TRBJ1-5, with D uncertain. The V end lost 5 bases, the J end lost 0 bases, and 8 bases lay between the germline ends. Germline loops: CDR1 SEHNR, CDR2 FQNEAQ (reference sequence). This CDR3 contains 14 residues. DNA of the CDR3: TGTGCCAGCAGCGCCGGGTTTAGCAATCAGCCCCAGCATTTT. Translation: CASSAGFSNQPQHF.

The gene calls are TRBV30 and TRBJ1-6; D is unclear. This CDR3 comprises 13 residues. In germline, CDR1 is GTSNPN, CDR2 SVGIG (reference sequence). Trimming cost V 4 bases and J 4 bases, with 8 bases left between them. This CDR3 is CAWTGAYNSPLHF. CDR3 DNA: TGTGCCTGGACAGGCGCATATAATTCACCCCTCCACTTT.

The J gene is TRBJ2-7, the V gene TRBV7-2; D gene uncertain. Germline loops: CDR1 SGHTA, CDR2 FQGNSA. Trimming shortened V by 5 bases and J by 5 bases, and 10 bases separated the two germline ends. The CDR3 has 12 residues. CDR3 loop: CASSPLGDEQYF. The CDR3 DNA is TGTGCCAGCAGCCCCCTAGGAGACGAGCAGTACTTC.

The chain couples TRBV4-1 to TRBJ2-1, with 8 positions matching TRBD2. There are 16 residues in the CDR3. After removal of 6 bases from V and 4 bases from J, the junction contained 11 bases not matched to a gene. Germline CDR1 reads MGHRA; CDR2 reads YSYEKL. CDR3 region: CASSNILAGDYNEQFF. The CDR3 DNA sequence: TGCGCCAGCAGTAACATTCTAGCGGGTGATTACAATGAGCAGTTCTTC.

V is TRBV15 and J is TRBJ1-4; maybe TRBD1 (5 bases). The CDR3 runs 15 residues. The V end was cut by 1 base, the J end by 7 bases, with 13 bases between. The germline V gene encodes CDR1 LNHNV and CDR2 YYDKDF (reference sequence). CDR3 in amino acids: CATSRGAGMGEKLFF. In DNA form, the CDR3 reads TGTGCCACCAGCAGAGGGGCAGGGATGGGTGAAAAACTGTTTTTT.

The chain is built from TRBV28 and TRBJ2-2, with 10 bases identical to TRBD1. The CDR3 spans 15 residues. V was clipped by 6 bases and J by 3 bases; unmatched bases: 4. Germline V CDR1 and CDR2: MDHEN, SYDVKM. The CDR3 sequence is CASRPDRGDTGELFF. In DNA, the CDR3 is TGTGCCAGCAGACCGGACAGGGGGGACACCGGGGAGCTGTTTTTT.

The chain employs TRBV18 and TRBJ2-7, with D tentatively TRBD1 (5 bases). The CDR3 has 13 residues. Germline assignment: CDR1 KGHSH and CDR2 LQKENI. V lost 2 bases and J lost 6, with 11 bases in between. CDR3 bases: TGTGCCAGCTCACCATCCACTGACAGCGAGCAGTACTTC. Translation gives CASSPSTDSEQYF.